This T cell receptor beta chain was found in a study of blood T cell repertoires in COVID-19. Study as a whole: Acute-phase and convalescent COVID-19 samples originated in the United States, Italy and Spain. From T cells, B-cell-depleted T cells, or PBMCs came the material, which was cDNA or gDNA.

Original methodology: The authors estimated nucleated cell counts from reference gene primer amplification. The table came from immunoSEQ multiplex PCR; TCRdb's copy has only in-frame clones and leaves some out. V and J calls and clone size are those listed in that table; D and trimming were worked out from the DNA. The sample lists fewer than 250,000 clones, roughly four fifths occurring once. V gave up 0 bases and J gave up 7 bases; unmatched junction bases: 6. Per the germline V gene, CDR1 is SGDLS and CDR2 is YYNGEE. This CDR3 spans 16 amino acids. The receptor was derived from a woman in her forties with acute or convalescent COVID-19. Sequencing was carried out using peripheral blood. The chain employs TRBV9 and TRBJ2-1; the match to TRBD2 covers 11 bases. In nucleotides, the CDR3 is TGTGCCAGCAGCGTAGTAGGGACTAGCGGAAAAAATGAGCAGTTCTTC. This encodes CASSVVGTSGKNEQFF. Complete variable domain (other parts from reference TRBV9 and TRBJ2-1): DSGVTQTPKHLITATGQRVTLRCSPRSGDLSVYWYQQSLDQGLQFLIQYYNGEERAKGNILERFSAQQFPDLHSELNLSSLELGDSALYFCASSVVGTSGKNEQFFGPGTRLTVL.